Listed below are T cell receptor beta chains from one sample, sequenced in a study of graft-versus-host responses after intestinal transplantation. Sequenced by immunoSEQ multiplex PCR; TCRdb stores in-frame clones only, minus some. The sample carries over 60,000 clones, around 90% recorded once. This material consisted of ileum tissue, taken 357 days after transplant. Receptors were obtained from a human patient who received an intestinal transplant, so some T cells may come from the graft donor. CDR3s include the opening cysteine and the closing phenylalanine or tryptophan. Fields, in order: D gene, V gene, J gene, clone size, CDR3 protein, CDR3 DNA. D genes are given only for firm matches. Not every row has a clone size; where given, it reads once, few, many or a size class.

d_gene: -; v_gene: TRBV6-6; j_gene: TRBJ1-1; abundance: -; CDR3aa: CASSLTPNTEAFF; CDR3nt: TGTGCCAGCAGTTTGACACCTAACACTGAAGCTTTCTTT
d_gene: TRBD2; v_gene: TRBV9; j_gene: TRBJ2-7; abundance: -; CDR3aa: CASSLTTSGEPYEQYF; CDR3nt: TGTGCCAGCAGCCTTACGACTAGCGGAGAACCCTACGAGCAGTACTTC
d_gene: -; v_gene: TRBV5-1; j_gene: TRBJ2-7; abundance: -; CDR3aa: CASSPGVRGNEQYF; CDR3nt: TGCGCCAGCAGCCCTGGGGTGAGGGGGAACGAGCAGTACTTC
d_gene: -; v_gene: TRBV28; j_gene: TRBJ1-5; abundance: -; CDR3aa: CASSFRASGQPQHF; CDR3nt: TGTGCCAGCAGTTTTAGGGCTTCGGGTCAGCCCCAGCATTTT
d_gene: -; v_gene: TRBV19; j_gene: TRBJ1-1; abundance: -; CDR3aa: CASRRAREAFF; CDR3nt: TGTGCCAGTAGAAGGGCACGAGAAGCTTTCTTT
d_gene: TRBD1; v_gene: TRBV5-4; j_gene: TRBJ1-2; abundance: -; CDR3aa: CASSFLTGVNYGYTF; CDR3nt: TGTGCCAGCAGCTTCCTCACAGGGGTGAACTATGGCTACACCTTC
d_gene: -; v_gene: TRBV5-1; j_gene: TRBJ2-7; abundance: -; CDR3aa: CASSRALSWREQYF; CDR3nt: TGCGCCAGCAGCCGGGCCCTCTCATGGCGTGAGCAGTACTTC
d_gene: -; v_gene: TRBV6-5; j_gene: TRBJ1-1; abundance: once; CDR3aa: CASSYSRDTEAFF; CDR3nt: TGTGCCAGCAGTTACTCGCGGGACACTGAAGCTTTCTTT
d_gene: -; v_gene: TRBV6-5; j_gene: TRBJ2-2; abundance: -; CDR3aa: CASSQLRALTGELFF; CDR3nt: TGTGCCAGCAGTCAACTCAGGGCGCTGACCGGGGAGCTGTTTTTT
d_gene: -; v_gene: TRBV6-1; j_gene: TRBJ1-2; abundance: -; CDR3aa: CASSGTALGNYGYTF; CDR3nt: TGTGCCAGCAGTGGGACCGCCTTGGGTAACTATGGCTACACCTTC
d_gene: TRBD1; v_gene: TRBV5-6; j_gene: TRBJ1-1; abundance: -; CDR3aa: CASGEGAQDTEAFF; CDR3nt: TGTGCCAGCGGCGAGGGGGCGCAGGACACTGAAGCTTTCTTT
d_gene: TRBD1; v_gene: TRBV5-4; j_gene: TRBJ1-1; abundance: -; CDR3aa: CASSSHRDRDTEAFF; CDR3nt: TGTGCCAGCAGCTCTCACCGGGACAGGGACACTGAAGCTTTCTTT
d_gene: -; v_gene: TRBV19; j_gene: TRBJ2-7; abundance: -; CDR3aa: CASSMVRDYEQYF; CDR3nt: TGTGCCAGTAGTATGGTCAGGGACTACGAGCAGTACTTC
d_gene: -; v_gene: TRBV4-1; j_gene: TRBJ2-5; abundance: few; CDR3aa: CASSQVGSLGTQYF; CDR3nt: TGCGCCAGCAGCCAAGTTGGAAGTCTAGGGACCCAGTACTTC
d_gene: TRBD1; v_gene: TRBV28; j_gene: TRBJ2-5; abundance: -; CDR3aa: CASSLSHRGPETQYF; CDR3nt: TGTGCCAGCAGTCTCAGCCACAGGGGGCCGGAGACCCAGTACTTC
d_gene: -; v_gene: TRBV9; j_gene: TRBJ1-4; abundance: -; CDR3aa: CASSVGGPHEKLFF; CDR3nt: TGTGCCAGCAGCGTTGGGGGGCCCCATGAAAAACTGTTTTTT
d_gene: TRBD1; v_gene: TRBV10-3; j_gene: TRBJ2-7; abundance: -; CDR3aa: CAIRSTGGAVQDYEQYF; CDR3nt: TGTGCCATCAGATCAACAGGGGGCGCGGTCCAGGACTACGAGCAGTACTTC
d_gene: -; v_gene: TRBV11-2; j_gene: TRBJ1-5; abundance: -; CDR3aa: CASSLNRDQPQHF; CDR3nt: TGTGCCAGCAGCTTGAACAGGGACCAGCCCCAGCATTTT
d_gene: TRBD1; v_gene: TRBV11-1; j_gene: TRBJ2-2; abundance: -; CDR3aa: CAGSTRTGGFTGELFF; CDR3nt: TGTGCCGGCAGCACAAGGACAGGGGGCTTCACCGGGGAGCTGTTTTTT
d_gene: TRBD1; v_gene: TRBV6-1; j_gene: TRBJ1-6; abundance: -; CDR3aa: CASSEARRRGHSPLHF; CDR3nt: TGTGCCAGCAGTGAAGCAAGGCGCAGGGGGCACTCACCCCTCCACTTT
d_gene: -; v_gene: TRBV4-1; j_gene: TRBJ1-1; abundance: -; CDR3aa: CASTSGVTEAFF; CDR3nt: TGCGCCAGCACGTCCGGGGTTACTGAAGCTTTCTTT
d_gene: -; v_gene: TRBV18; j_gene: TRBJ2-3; abundance: -; CDR3aa: CASSPRLGQATDTQYF; CDR3nt: TGTGCCAGCTCACCCCGGTTGGGGCAGGCCACAGATACGCAGTATTTT
d_gene: -; v_gene: TRBV6-1; j_gene: TRBJ2-1; abundance: -; CDR3aa: CASSDSLTVYNEQFF; CDR3nt: TGTGCCAGCAGTGACTCCTTGACAGTTTACAATGAGCAGTTCTTC